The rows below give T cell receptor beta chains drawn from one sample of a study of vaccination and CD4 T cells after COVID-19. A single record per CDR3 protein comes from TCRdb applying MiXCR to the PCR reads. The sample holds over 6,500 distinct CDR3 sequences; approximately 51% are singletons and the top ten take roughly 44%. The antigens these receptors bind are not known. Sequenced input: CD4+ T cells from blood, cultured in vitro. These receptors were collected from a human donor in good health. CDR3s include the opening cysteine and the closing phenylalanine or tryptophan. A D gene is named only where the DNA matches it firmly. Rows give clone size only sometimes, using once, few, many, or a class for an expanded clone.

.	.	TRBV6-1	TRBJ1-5	CASSGRGVSNQPQHF	TGTGCCAGCAGTGGCAGGGGTGTTAGCAATCAGCCCCAGCATTTT
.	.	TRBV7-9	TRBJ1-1	CASSQAGGEAFF	TGTGCCAGCAGCCAAGCGGGGGGTGAAGCTTTCTTT
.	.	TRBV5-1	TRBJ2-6	CASSIRGTGTLGANVLTF	TGCGCCAGCAGCATCCGGGGGACCGGAACTCTCGGGGCCAACGTCCTGACTTTC
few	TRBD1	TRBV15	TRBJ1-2	CATSTETGTGDYGYTF	TGTGCCACCAGCACAGAAACCGGGACAGGGGATTACGGCTACACCTTC
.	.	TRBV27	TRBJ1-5	CASSAGTGRGQPQHF	TGTGCCAGCAGTGCGGGAACGGGACGTGGCCAGCCCCAGCATTTT
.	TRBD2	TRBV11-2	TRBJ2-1	CASSSYRGTSGEYNEQFF	TGTGCCAGCAGCAGCTACCGCGGGACTAGCGGGGAGTACAATGAGCAGTTCTTC
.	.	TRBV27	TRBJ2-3	CASSSGPAQYF	TGTGCCAGCAGTTCGGGACCTGCGCAGTATTTT
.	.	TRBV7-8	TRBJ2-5	CASSLALVVVTGTQYF	TGTGCCAGCAGCTTAGCTCTGGTGGTTGTGACGGGGACCCAGTACTTC
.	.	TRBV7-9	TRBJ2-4	CASSSRVAGGGKNIQYF	TGTGCCAGCAGCTCTAGGGTGGCAGGGGGAGGCAAAAACATTCAGTACTTC
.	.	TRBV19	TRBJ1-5	CASSNPGQIQPQHF	TGTGCCAGTAGTAACCCCGGCCAGATTCAGCCCCAGCATTTT
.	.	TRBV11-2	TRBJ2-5	CASSTPQGTQYF	TGTGCCAGCAGCACTCCCCAGGGGACCCAGTACTTC
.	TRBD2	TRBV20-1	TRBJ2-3	CSAGTSGRTDTQYF	TGCAGTGCTGGGACTAGCGGACGCACAGATACGCAGTATTTT
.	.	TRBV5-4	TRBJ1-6	CASSLVATSPLHF	TGTGCCAGCAGCTTGGTTGCGACCTCACCCCTCCACTTT
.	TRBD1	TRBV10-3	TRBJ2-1	CAISESSDRGRNEQFF	TGTGCCATCAGCGAATCTTCGGACAGGGGGCGCAATGAGCAGTTCTTC
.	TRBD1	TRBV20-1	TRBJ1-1	CSARVWDRGVNTEAFF	TGCAGTGCTAGAGTATGGGACAGGGGCGTGAACACTGAAGCTTTCTTT
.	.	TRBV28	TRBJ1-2	CASSPQQGPAYGYTF	TGTGCCAGCAGTCCACAACAGGGACCGGCCTATGGCTACACCTTC
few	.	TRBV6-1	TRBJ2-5	CASSQSGWGTQYF	TGTGCCAGCAGCCAGTCGGGGTGGGGGACCCAGTACTTC
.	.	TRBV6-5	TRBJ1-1	CASSYLGDTEAFF	TGTGCCAGCAGTTACTTGGGGGACACTGAAGCTTTCTTT
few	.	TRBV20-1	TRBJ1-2	CSARGGANYGYTF	TGCAGTGCTAGGGGCGGGGCGAACTATGGCTACACCTTC
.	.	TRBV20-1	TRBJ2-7	CSAMAREAEQYF	TGCAGTGCTATGGCCAGGGAGGCCGAGCAGTACTTC